The source of this T cell receptor beta chain is a study of beta chain features in type 1 diabetes. With 0 bases removed from V and 2 bases from J, the gap between germline ends came to 8 bases. Germline V gene lookup returns CDR1 SGDLS and CDR2 YYNGEE. The CDR3 runs 14 residues. The sequenced template was cDNA made from the entire isolated RNA. The repertoire was sequenced with immunoSEQ multiplex PCR; TCRdb's copy has only in-frame clones and lacks some. Of 130,000 to 150,000 clones listed, less than 9% are singletons. Each of the CD4+ naive, central memory, regulatory and stem cell-like memory populations was sorted via CD45RO/CCR7/CD25/CD127/CD95/CD27. Purity exceeding 98% was reached by all sorted populations. Study-wide findings and caveats: In the patient group, naive, central memory and Treg TCRB repertoires seemed more alike than in the healthy donor group. For Type 1 diabetes patients, all four CD4+ subsets carried TCRB CDR3s that were moderately but significantly shorter.

With respect to this clone: Antigen unknown. Other DNA sequences of this sample code for an identical CDR3.

The source is a woman between 25 and 40 years old in good health. The sample comprised central memory CD4+ T cells from blood. The rearrangement joins TRBV9 to TRBJ2-5; D possibly corresponds to TRBD2 (6 bases). CDR3 residues: CASSVGGLQETQYF. The CDR3, as DNA: TGTGCCAGCAGCGTAGGGGGACTGCAAGAGACCCAGTACTTC.